What follows are 27 T cell receptor beta chains derived from one specimen sequenced in a study of T cell responses to AZD1222 COVID-19 vaccine. Assay: immunoSEQ multiplex PCR; the TCRdb copy retains only in-frame clones and omits some. The sample lists over 150,000 clones, approximately 90% occurring once. Material: peripheral blood, obtained on day 0 of AZD1222 vaccination. The source is an adult in good health.

The chain employs TRBV7-2 and TRBJ1-6; D gene unclear. Germline CDR1 reads SGHTA; CDR2 reads FQGNSA. Trimming stripped 2 bases from V and 9 bases from J, with 17 bases between. The CDR3 runs to 16 residues. Written as DNA, the CDR3 is TGTGCCAGCAGCTTATTTTCAGGAAACCGGGGTTCACCCCTCCACTTT. This sequence encodes CASSLFSGNRGSPLHF. Full variable domain (missing parts from reference TRBV7-2 and TRBJ1-6): GAGVSQSPSNKVTEKGKDVELRCDPISGHTALYWYRQSLGQGLEFLIYFQGNSAPDKSGLPSDRFSAERTGGSVSTLTIQRTQQEDSAVYLCASSLFSGNRGSPLHFGNGTRLTVT.

V gene TRBV7-2 combines with J gene TRBJ1-1; tentative D call: TRBD1 (6 bases). The germline V and J ends were trimmed by 7 bases and 0 bases, with 12 bases remaining between them. Germline CDR1 reads SGHTA; CDR2 reads FQGNSA. This CDR3 has 14 residues. The CDR3 DNA is TGTGCCAGCACCGTCGACAGGATGAACACTGAAGCTTTCTTT. It specifies CASTVDRMNTEAFF.

The chain links TRBV18 to TRBJ1-4; 7 bases align to TRBD1. Germline CDR1 and CDR2: KGHSH and LQKENI. The CDR3 totals 15 residues. J lost 7 bases, V lost 3 bases, and 8 bases had no gene match. The CDR3 region has the DNA TGTGCCAGCTCACCGACAGGGAATTCCATTGAAAAACTGTTTTTT. It is translated as CASSPTGNSIEKLFF.

The chain couples TRBV19 to TRBJ1-2; no clear D gene. Per germline, CDR1 LNHDA and CDR2 SQIVND (reference sequence). V lost 1 base and J lost 6, with 9 bases in between. There are 13 residues in the CDR3. The CDR3 here is CASSIGTGNGYTF. The CDR3, as DNA: TGTGCCAGTAGTATAGGTACGGGGAATGGCTACACCTTC.

The rearrangement links TRBV2 to TRBJ2-2; TRBD2 agrees at 11 bases. Germline V gene sequence: CDR1 SNHLY, CDR2 FYNNEI. J lost 7 bases, V lost 8 bases, and 9 bases had no gene match. The CDR3 runs 15 residues. The CDR3 DNA follows: TGTGCCAGCCAAACTAGCGGGAGTTCTTTCGGGGAGCTGTTTTTT. This codes for CASQTSGSSFGELFF.

V usage is TRBV2 and J usage is TRBJ1-2; the D gene is possibly TRBD1 (6 bases). V was shortened by 9 bases and J by 4 bases, with 15 bases between the two germline ends. CDR1 SNHLY and CDR2 FYNNEI come from the germline V gene. The CDR3 is 13 amino acids. CDR3 sequence (DNA): TGTGCCAGAGTGGGACAAACGACCTATGGCTACACCTTC. Translated, it gives CARVGQTTYGYTF.

The genes are TRBV6-1 and TRBJ1-2; perhaps TRBD1 as D (6 bases). The CDR3 is 15 amino acids. Trimming took off 2 bases at V and 2 bases at J, with 12 bases between the two ends. CDR1 is MNHNS, CDR2 SASEGT, per germline. This CDR3 reads CASSESGGANYGYTF. The CDR3 coding sequence is TGTGCCAGCAGTGAATCGGGGGGCGCGAACTATGGCTACACCTTC.

Note on this clone: The sample has other DNA sequences that encode this CDR3 too. This chain connects TRBV7-9 to TRBJ2-2; D is ambiguous. Germline CDR1 reads SEHNR; CDR2 reads FQNEAQ (reference sequence). V was cut by 2 bases and J by 8 bases, with 6 bases left in between. The CDR3 covers 12 residues. CDR3 bases: TGTGCCAGCAGCTTAACGGCAGGGGAGCTGTTTTTT. Protein product: CASSLTAGELFF.

Points on this clone: Other DNA sequences in this sample translate to the same CDR3. The chain carries TRBV7-2 and TRBJ1-1, with D perhaps TRBD1 (5 bases). The CDR3 loop spans 13 amino acids. Germline CDR1 and CDR2: SGHTA and FQGNSA. Trimming cost V 5 bases and J 1 base, with 8 bases left between them. In DNA, the CDR3 is TGTGCCAGCAGCCTAGGACAGAACACTGAAGCTTTCTTT. This sequence encodes CASSLGQNTEAFF.

This clone was seen just once. The rearrangement joins TRBV5-4 to TRBJ1-4; D unclear. Germline CDR1 reads SGHNT; CDR2 reads YYREEE (reference sequence). V lost 4 bases to trimming and J lost 0 bases, with 4 bases between them. The CDR3 totals 13 residues. CDR3 sequence reads: CASSPTTNEKLFF. Written as DNA, the CDR3 is TGTGCCAGCAGCCCAACAACTAATGAAAAACTGTTTTTT.

The chain combines TRBV28 with TRBJ1-5, with TRBD1 identical over 7 bases. Germline V gives CDR1 MDHEN, CDR2 SYDVKM. There are 14 residues in the CDR3. With 3 bases clipped from V and 3 bases from J, the junction kept 2 bases outside the gene matches. DNA of the CDR3: TGTGCCAGCAGTTTCGGACAGGACAATCAGCCCCAGCATTTT. Its protein product is CASSFGQDNQPQHF.

CDR3 nucleotide sequence: TGTGCCAGCAGACCCAGACAGGGGGCTGGCTCTGGGGCCAACGTCCTGACTTTC. The encoded protein is CASRPRQGAGSGANVLTF. The V and J genes are TRBV27 and TRBJ2-6, with 10 bases aligning to TRBD1. In germline, CDR1 is MNHEY, CDR2 SMNVEV (reference sequence). The CDR3 extends over 18 amino acids. The junction had 8 bases not matched to a gene; V was cut back by 6 bases and J by 0 bases.

The chain employs TRBV6-6 and TRBJ2-1; TRBD2 matches at 8 bases. Losses at the gene ends were 6 bases for V and 2 bases for J; bases not matched to a gene: 3. There are 14 residues in the CDR3. The germline V gene encodes CDR1 MNHNY and CDR2 SVGAGI (reference sequence). DNA for the CDR3: TGTGCCAGCAGGCCGGGACTAGCCTACAATGAGCAGTTCTTC. Amino acid sequence: CASRPGLAYNEQFF.

The chain recombines TRBV7-8 with TRBJ2-7, with TRBD1 matching over 7 bases. With V trimmed by 1 base and J by 4 bases, 7 bases remained unmatched. CDR1 and CDR2 from the germline V gene are SGHVS and FQNEAQ. The CDR3 has 15 amino acids. CDR3 loop: CASSLGTGMGYEQYF. For the CDR3, the DNA is TGTGCCAGCAGCTTAGGGACAGGAATGGGTTACGAGCAGTACTTC.

This chain links TRBV9 with TRBJ1-6, with D perhaps matching TRBD1 (5 bases). Trimming cost V 4 bases and J 10 bases, with 15 bases left between them. This CDR3 has 14 residues. CDR1 is SGDLS, CDR2 YYNGEE, per germline. CDR3 amino acids: CASSHGTPRSPLHF. DNA for the CDR3: TGTGCCAGCAGCCACGGGACCCCCAGGTCACCCCTCCACTTT. Filled out from reference TRBV9 and TRBJ1-6, the complete variable domain reads DSGVTQTPKHLITATGQRVTLRCSPRSGDLSVYWYQQSLDQGLQFLIQYYNGEERAKGNILERFSAQQFPDLHSELNLSSLELGDSALYFCASSHGTPRSPLHFGNGTRLTVT.

This clone appeared a single time. The chain carries TRBV20-1 and TRBJ1-3; possibly TRBD1 for D (5 bases). The CDR3 has 19 amino acids. Trimming took 3 bases from V and 2 from J, leaving 26 bases between them. Germline CDR1 is DFQATT and CDR2 is SNEGSKA (reference sequence). CDR3 sequence: CSASPIDSGAGKAGNTIYF. The CDR3 DNA follows: TGCAGTGCTAGTCCAATAGATTCAGGAGCAGGGAAAGCTGGAAACACCATATATTTT.

The rearrangement joins TRBV3-1 (or the pseudogene TRBV3-2) to TRBJ1-6, with 7 bases aligning to TRBD1. Germline V gene lookup returns CDR1 LGHDT and CDR2 YNNKEL (reference sequence). This CDR3 spans 15 amino acids. After removal of 1 base from V and 7 bases from J, the junction contained 4 bases not matched to a gene. The CDR3 reads CASSQGQGRNSPLHF. The DNA of the CDR3 is TGTGCCAGCAGCCAAGGACAGGGTCGGAATTCACCCCTCCACTTT.

This chain joins TRBV10-1 and TRBJ1-2; TRBD1 agrees at 9 bases. This CDR3 comprises 19 residues. Germline loops: CDR1 WNHNN, CDR2 SYGVQD (reference sequence). V shed 4 bases, J shed 7 bases, and the junction held 22 bases outside the gene matches. The CDR3, as DNA: TGCGCCAGCAGTGGAGGTGGGGACAGGGTTAAGAATGGGTGTTCTGGCTACACCTTC. As protein: CASSGGGDRVKNGCSGYTF.

The chain joins TRBV7-2 to TRBJ1-6, with D perhaps TRBD1 (5 bases). Looked up from germline, CDR1 is SGHTA and CDR2 is FQGNSA. This CDR3 is built from 18 residues. V lost 8 bases to trimming and J lost 0 bases, with 20 bases between them. The DNA of the CDR3 is TGTGCCAGCCAAACCGGGACGGATTTTAGCTCCTATAATTCACCCCTCCACTTT. This gives the protein CASQTGTDFSSYNSPLHF.

This chain links TRBV10-1 with TRBJ2-2; D is possibly TRBD2 (5 bases). Per the germline V gene, CDR1 is WNHNN and CDR2 is SYGVQD (reference sequence). This CDR3 contains 14 residues. V gave up 4 bases and J gave up 3 bases, with 9 bases separating them. The CDR3, as DNA: TGCGCCAGCAGTGGGACTTATTACACCGGGGAGCTGTTTTTT. Translating it yields CASSGTYYTGELFF.

The chain employs TRBV7-2 and TRBJ2-2, with no clear D. This CDR3 has 14 amino acids. Germline V CDR1 and CDR2: SGHTA, FQGNSA. Trimming cost V 2 bases and J 1 base, with 5 bases left between them. The CDR3, as DNA: TGTGCCAGCAGCTTACTACGGAACACCGGGGAGCTGTTTTTT. It translates to CASSLLRNTGELFF.

This chain connects TRBV7-2 to TRBJ2-3; D unclear. The CDR3 sequence is 11 residues long. CDR1 and CDR2 (germline): SGHTA, FQGNSA. V lost 2 bases to trimming and J lost 5 bases, with 2 bases between them. The CDR3 DNA reads as TGTGCCAGCAGCTTACAAGATACGCAGTATTTT. This sequence encodes CASSLQDTQYF.

This clone has a handful of counts. This chain connects TRBV9 to TRBJ1-2; TRBD1 matches at 10 bases. Germline assignment: CDR1 SGDLS and CDR2 YYNGEE. This CDR3 is 15 amino acids long. The V segment lost 0 bases and the J segment 4 bases; nucleotides outside the gene matches: 3. The CDR3 DNA sequence: TGTGCCAGCAGCGTAGGGACAGGGGGTCCCTATGGCTACACCTTC. This codes for CASSVGTGGPYGYTF.

This clone was counted once. In DNA, the CDR3 is TGTGCCAGCAGCCCCGGGACTAGCGTATTCTCCTACGAGCAGTACTTC. Amino acids: CASSPGTSVFSYEQYF. The chain combines TRBV5-4 with TRBJ2-7, with TRBD2 identical over 10 bases. The CDR3 has 16 residues. Per the germline V gene, CDR1 is SGHNT and CDR2 is YYREEE (reference sequence). Germline trimming cut 4 bases from V and 0 bases from J; bases unmatched to any gene: 7.

In this sample, this clone turned up a few times. This chain joins TRBV7-2 and TRBJ1-2; 8 positions match TRBD1. CDR1 and CDR2 from the germline V gene are SGHTA and FQGNSA. The length of the CDR3 is 13 residues. Trimming at V came to 3 bases and at J to 4 bases, leaving 1 base not matched to a gene. The CDR3 nucleotides read TGTGCCAGCAGCTTGACAGGGGCCTATGGCTACACCTTC. Residues: CASSLTGAYGYTF.

The genes are TRBV30 and TRBJ2-2; 9 nucleotides line up with TRBD2. The CDR3 consists of 16 residues. The germline V gene has CDR1 GTSNPN and CDR2 SVGIG (reference sequence). V shed 2 bases, J shed 2 bases, and the junction held 6 bases outside the gene matches. The CDR3 loop is CAWSKIAGVNTGELFF. In nucleotides, the CDR3 is TGTGCCTGGAGTAAAATAGCGGGAGTTAACACCGGGGAGCTGTTTTTT.

The rearrangement links TRBV3-1 (or the pseudogene TRBV3-2) to TRBJ2-2; 8 bases fit TRBD1. CDR1 LGHDT and CDR2 YNNKEL come from the germline V gene (reference sequence). This CDR3 has 14 amino acids. With 4 bases clipped from V and 7 bases from J, the junction kept 5 bases outside the gene matches. CDR3 region: CASSLGQGVGELFF. CDR3 bases: TGTGCCAGCAGCCTCGGACAGGGCGTCGGGGAGCTGTTTTTT.